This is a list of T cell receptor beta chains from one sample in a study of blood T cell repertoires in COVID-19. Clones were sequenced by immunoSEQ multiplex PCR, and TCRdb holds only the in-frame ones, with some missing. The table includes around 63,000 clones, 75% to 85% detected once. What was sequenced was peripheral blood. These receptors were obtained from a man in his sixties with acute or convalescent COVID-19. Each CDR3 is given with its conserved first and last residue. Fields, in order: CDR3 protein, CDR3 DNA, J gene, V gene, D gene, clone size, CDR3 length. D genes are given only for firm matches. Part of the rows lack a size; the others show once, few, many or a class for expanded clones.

CASSLGETPAYEQYF TGCGCCAGCAGCTTGGGAGAGACACCTGCTTACGAGCAGTACTTC TRBJ2-7 TRBV5-1 . . 15
CASTTGVGANVLTF TGTGCCAGCACCACGGGGGTCGGGGCCAACGTCCTGACTTTC TRBJ2-6 TRBV6-5 . . 14
CASSPGVAGAYEQYF TGTGCCAGCAGCCCGGGGGTAGCGGGGGCCTACGAGCAGTACTTC TRBJ2-7 TRBV5-4 TRBD2 . 15
CASSERGGAGAFF TGTGCCAGCAGTGAGCGGGGAGGGGCGGGCGCTTTCTTT TRBJ1-1 TRBV2 . . 13
CAWSVAGTSNEQFF TGTGCCTGGAGTGTGGCGGGGACCAGTAATGAGCAGTTCTTC TRBJ2-1 TRBV30 . . 14
CATSIRSGGAHEQFF TGTGCCACCAGCATCCGTAGCGGGGGGGCGCATGAGCAGTTCTTC TRBJ2-1 TRBV15 TRBD2 . 15
CASSQTIVPTDTQYF TGTGCCAGCAGCCAGACTATTGTTCCCACAGATACGCAGTATTTT TRBJ2-3 TRBV6-4 . . 15
CASSLFSGGARETQYF TGTGCCAGCAGTTTATTTAGCGGGGGGGCCCGGGAGACCCAGTACTTC TRBJ2-5 TRBV27 TRBD2 few 16
CASTPSGGSSGNTIYF TGTGCCAGTACCCCATCAGGGGGCAGCTCTGGAAACACCATATATTTT TRBJ1-3 TRBV19 TRBD1 . 16
CAIGSGSGNTIYF TGTGCCATCGGGTCGGGCTCTGGAAACACCATATATTTT TRBJ1-3 TRBV12-3/TRBV12-4 . . 13
CASSLVGGALDTQYF TGCGCCAGCAGCTTGGTCGGGGGGGCTTTAGATACGCAGTATTTT TRBJ2-3 TRBV5-1 TRBD2 . 15
CASTSDRAESRTLHF TGTGCCAGCACGTCCGACAGAGCCGAAAGTCGGACCCTCCACTTT TRBJ1-6 TRBV28 . . 15
CASSLGQGASNEKLFF TGTGCCAGCAGCTTGGGACAGGGGGCGAGTAATGAAAAACTGTTTTTT TRBJ1-4 TRBV5-4 TRBD1 . 16
CASSPLEIANTGELFF TGTGCCAGCAGCCCCTTAGAAATCGCGAACACCGGGGAGCTGTTTTTT TRBJ2-2 TRBV7-3 . few 16
CASSQAGAYEQYF TGTGCCAGCAGCCAAGCGGGGGCCTACGAGCAGTACTTC TRBJ2-7 TRBV5-5 TRBD2 few 13
CASSLSEKLFF TGTGCCAGCAGCTTAAGCGAAAAACTGTTTTTT TRBJ1-4 TRBV7-6 . . 11
CASSSRDSGIISNQPQHF TGTGCCAGCAGCAGCCGGGACAGCGGAATAATTAGCAATCAGCCCCAGCATTTT TRBJ1-5 TRBV5-5 TRBD1 . 18
CASSLQGAPGNTIYF TGCGCCAGCAGCTTACAGGGGGCGCCTGGAAACACCATATATTTT TRBJ1-3 TRBV5-1 TRBD1 few 15
CASSFGTGFPSNYGYTF TGTGCCAGCAGTTTCGGAACAGGGTTCCCATCTAACTATGGCTACACCTTC TRBJ1-2 TRBV28 . . 17
CASSEFRASGGYQETQYF TGTGCCAGCAGTGAATTTAGGGCTAGCGGGGGGTACCAAGAGACCCAGTACTTC TRBJ2-5 TRBV2 TRBD2 many 18
CASSPAVRGELFF TGTGCCAGCAGCCCCGCGGTTCGGGGGGAGCTGTTTTTT TRBJ2-2 TRBV7-3 . . 13
CASSEDAGGATDTQYF TGTGCCAGCAGTGAAGACGCGGGGGGAGCCACAGATACGCAGTATTTT TRBJ2-3 TRBV6-1 TRBD2 large 16
CASSESGGAADTQYF TGTGCCAGCAGTGAGAGTGGCGGGGCCGCAGATACGCAGTATTTT TRBJ2-3 TRBV2 . . 15
CASSSRQGVKYEQYF TGTGCCAGCAGCAGCCGACAGGGGGTAAAGTACGAGCAGTACTTC TRBJ2-7 TRBV7-9 TRBD1 . 15
CASSSPLRGYEQFF TGTGCCAGCAGCTCGCCCTTAAGAGGATACGAGCAGTTCTTC TRBJ2-1 TRBV9 . . 14
CASSLGLLAGDTQYF TGTGCCAGCAGCTTAGGTCTGCTAGCGGGGGATACGCAGTATTTT TRBJ2-3 TRBV7-9 TRBD2 . 15
CASITGQATNEKLFF TGTGCCAGCATCACTGGACAGGCAACTAATGAAAAACTGTTTTTT TRBJ1-4 TRBV6-5 TRBD1 . 15
CASSLRNTEAFF TGTGCCAGCAGTCTCAGGAACACTGAAGCTTTCTTT TRBJ1-1 TRBV6-5 . . 12
CASSLGPQETQYF TGTGCCAGCAGCTTAGGTCCACAAGAGACCCAGTACTTC TRBJ2-5 TRBV11-2 . once 13
CASSPGTGGEQPQHF TGTGCCAGCAGTCCCGGGACAGGGGGCGAACAGCCCCAGCATTTT TRBJ1-5 TRBV6-6 TRBD1 few 15
CASSSQMYEQYF TGTGCCAGCAGTTCCCAGATGTACGAGCAGTACTTC TRBJ2-7 TRBV28 . few 12
CATSDLHGGARGDTQYF TGTGCCACCAGTGATTTGCACGGGGGGGCCAGAGGAGATACGCAGTATTTT TRBJ2-3 TRBV24-1 TRBD2 . 17
CASSPRRGSTDTQYF TGTGCCAGCTCACCAAGGCGGGGGAGCACAGATACGCAGTATTTT TRBJ2-3 TRBV18 TRBD2 . 15
CSVEETGVGNTIYF TGCAGCGTTGAGGAGACAGGGGTAGGAAACACCATATATTTT TRBJ1-3 TRBV29-1 TRBD1 . 14
CASSPDYSQSPLHF TGTGCCAGCTCACCAGATTATAGCCAGTCACCCCTCCACTTT TRBJ1-6 TRBV18 . few 14
CATSDLAAGFGAFF TGTGCCACCAGTGATTTAGCTGCAGGGTTTGGAGCTTTCTTT TRBJ1-1 TRBV24-1 . . 14
CSVGYITGELFF TGCAGCGTTGGGTACATAACCGGGGAGCTGTTTTTT TRBJ2-2 TRBV29-1 . few 12
CASTYDRRNWNEQFF TGTGCCAGCACGTACGACAGGCGAAATTGGAATGAGCAGTTCTTC TRBJ2-1 TRBV2 . . 15
CASSTSGTAKGYTF TGCGCCAGCAGCACCTCCGGGACAGCGAAGGGCTACACCTTC TRBJ1-2 TRBV5-1 TRBD1 . 14
CASSISGPRGEKLFF TGTGCCAGTAGTATATCCGGCCCGCGGGGTGAAAAACTGTTTTTT TRBJ1-4 TRBV19 . . 15
CASSLARENSPLHF TGCGCCAGCAGCTTGGCCAGGGAAAATTCACCCCTCCACTTT TRBJ1-6 TRBV5-1 . . 14
CASSVAGNTEAFF TGCGCCAGCAGCGTAGCCGGAAACACTGAAGCTTTCTTT TRBJ1-1 TRBV5-1 . . 13
CASSLELGRKNTGELFF TGTGCCAGCAGCTTGGAATTGGGGCGGAAGAACACCGGGGAGCTGTTTTTT TRBJ2-2 TRBV5-4 . . 17
CASSIGGGYTF TGTGCCAGCAGTATCGGGGGAGGCTACACCTTC TRBJ1-2 TRBV7-8 . . 11
CASSIDTDSYEQYF TGTGCCAGTAGTATCGACACAGACTCCTACGAGCAGTACTTC TRBJ2-7 TRBV19 . . 14
CASSLGPGLGETQYF TGTGCCAGCAGCTTAGGGCCGGGACTCGGGGAGACCCAGTACTTC TRBJ2-5 TRBV7-6 . . 15
CASSQRVSGGNTEAFF TGTGCCAGCTCACAACGGGTCTCCGGCGGGAACACTGAAGCTTTCTTT TRBJ1-1 TRBV18 . . 16
CASSSVVSYNEQFF TGTGCCAGCAGCTCCGTTGTCTCCTACAATGAGCAGTTCTTC TRBJ2-1 TRBV7-9 . . 14
CASSIDRGRTGELFF TGTGCCAGCAGCATCGACAGGGGGCGAACCGGGGAGCTGTTTTTT TRBJ2-2 TRBV7-8 TRBD1 . 15
CASSFQGHYGYTF TGTGCCAGCAGCTTCCAGGGTCACTATGGCTACACCTTC TRBJ1-2 TRBV5-6 . few 13
CASSLQGASNQPQHF TGTGCCAGCAGCTTACAGGGGGCTAGCAATCAGCCCCAGCATTTT TRBJ1-5 TRBV5-4 TRBD1 few 15
CASSLRGGLNEKLFF TGTGCCAGCAGCCTCAGGGGAGGGCTTAATGAAAAACTGTTTTTT TRBJ1-4 TRBV3-1/TRBV3-2 . . 15
CASSEPGREFNYGYTF TGCGCCAGCAGCGAGCCGGGACGGGAGTTCAACTATGGCTACACCTTC TRBJ1-2 TRBV5-1 . . 16
CASSPTREQFF TGTGCCAGCAGCCCCACTCGTGAGCAGTTCTTC TRBJ2-1 TRBV6-2/TRBV6-3 . . 11
CASSLVGAGGHYGYTF TGTGCCAGCAGCTTAGTAGGGGCAGGGGGCCACTATGGCTACACCTTC TRBJ1-2 TRBV7-2 TRBD1 . 16
CASSRTGGHQPQHF TGTGCCAGCAGCCGGACAGGGGGGCATCAGCCCCAGCATTTT TRBJ1-5 TRBV28 TRBD1 . 14
CASSLGGTGEKLFF TGTGCCAGCAGTTTGGGGGGGACAGGGGAAAAACTGTTTTTT TRBJ1-4 TRBV28 TRBD1 . 14